What follows describes a single TCR beta chain. Antigen specificity is unknown. The sample is drawn from a study of shared clonotypes between healthy human individuals. General study points: Sorted-subset sequencing was shown by rarefaction to be incomplete despite large depth.

The assay was immunoSEQ multiplex PCR, and TCRdb's table has in-frame clones only and misses some. The sample carries some 2,500,000 clones, 85% to 95% recorded once. Sequenced sample: naive CD4+ T cells from PBMCs. The subset is: CD45RA+ positively selected. The TCR sequence derives from a man between 18 and 35 years old in good health. Some clones in this sample may be carry-over from other donors' samples.

CDR3 coding DNA: TGTGCCAGCAGGGCAGGGGCGCATCAGCCCCAGCATTTT. It encodes CASRAGAHQPQHF. The genes are TRBV6-5 and TRBJ1-5, with a weak D call TRBD1 (6 bases). The length of the CDR3 is 13 residues. Looked up from germline, CDR1 is MNHEY and CDR2 is SVGAGI. Between the trimmed V and J ends, which lost 6 bases and 5 bases, there was a span of 11 bases.